The clone carrying this TCR beta chain has at least ten counts. No antigen is known for it. The data originate from a study of T cells in Graves' hyperthyroidism and ophthalmopathy. At least 3 on the Clinical Activity Score was recorded for ophthalmopathy patients, who also had NOSPECS grade at least 4 and duration under 3 months. Together with thyroid ultrasound, orbital computed tomography, serum thyroxine and TRAb, clinical symptoms were used for diagnoses. Amplification of TCR beta CDR3 regions was performed using RNA transcripts as template. With the HTBI primer set, the TCR CDR3 went through a first round of RT-PCR. TCRdb reprocessed the multiplex PCR reads via MiXCR and lists one record per CDR3 protein. Found here are about 58,000 distinct CDR3 sequences, around half of them singletons; the top ten hold around 11%. Study results and limitations: Expanded thyroid clonotypes (above 0.001) were mostly also found in blood. Model predictions of ophthalmopathy came a median approximately seven months before onset.

The origin of this receptor is a woman aged 25 to 39 with Graves' ophthalmopathy. The material sequenced was blood.

CDR3: CASSQDGMMDTQYF. For the CDR3, the DNA is TGTGCCAGCAGCCAAGATGGGATGATGGATACGCAGTATTTT. The chain uses TRBV3-1 and TRBJ2-3, with no clear D. This CDR3 contains 14 residues. The V end lost 0 bases, the J end lost 6 bases, and 10 bases lay between the germline ends. In germline, CDR1 is LGHDT, CDR2 YNNKEL (reference sequence).